These 10 T cell receptor beta chains share one sample of origin, sequenced in a study of T-cell reconstitution after alpha-beta-depleted transplantation in children. Using unique molecular identifiers, the investigators prepared the TCRbeta library. TCRdb re-derived calls from the PCR reads in MiXCR, one entry per CDR3 protein. Here the sample spans 84,000 or so distinct CDR3 sequences, 15% to 17% being singletons. The sequenced sample was PBMCs, mostly from graft donor cells, obtained 180 days after TCRalphabeta/CD19-depleted stem cell transplant. These receptors were obtained from a male patient aged 2-9 years who had a stem cell transplant for acute lymphoblastic leukemia, so the T cells may come from the graft donor.

The rearrangement links TRBV29-1 to TRBJ2-7, with no clear D. The germline V gene has CDR1 SQVTM and CDR2 ANQGSEA. Trimming removed 0 bases from V and 1 base from J, with 10 bases in between. The CDR3 spans 14 residues. CDR3 loop: CSVEDLGESYEQYF. The CDR3 DNA reads as TGCAGCGTTGAAGATCTTGGCGAATCCTACGAGCAGTACTTC.

This clonotype is categorized as medium-sized. J is TRBJ2-5 and V is TRBV5-5; D is uncertain. V shed 1 base and J shed 10 bases, with 14 bases lying between them. Germline V gene sequence: CDR1 SGHKS, CDR2 YYEKEE (reference sequence). CDR3 length equals 13 residues. The CDR3: CASSLIGKDGQYF. DNA for the CDR3: TGTGCCAGCAGCTTGATTGGAAAAGATGGCCAGTACTTC.

This clonotype was detected ten times or more. The rearrangement uses TRBV27 and TRBJ2-3; D gene unclear. The CDR3 extends over 13 amino acids. Trimming cost V 0 bases and J 0 bases, with 1 base left between them. CDR1 and CDR2 from the germline V gene are MNHEY and SMNVEV (reference sequence). The CDR3 is CASSLSSTDTQYF. DNA of the CDR3: TGTGCCAGCAGTTTATCTAGCACAGATACGCAGTATTTT.

This clonotype was observed at least ten times. V usage is TRBV10-3 and J usage is TRBJ2-5; 7 bases are shared with TRBD2. V lost 4 bases and J lost 1; bases outside the gene matches: 6. This CDR3 contains 15 residues. Germline-derived CDR1 and CDR2 are ENHRY and SYGVKD. CDR3 in amino acids: CAISGRGGTQETQYF. As DNA, the CDR3 is TGTGCCATCAGTGGACGCGGGGGAACCCAAGAGACCCAGTACTTC.

This clonotype was found once. The genes are TRBV7-9 and TRBJ2-5, with D perhaps TRBD1 (5 bases). Trimming cost V 6 bases and J 1 base, with 12 bases left between them. Germline values: CDR1 SEHNR, CDR2 FQNEAQ (reference sequence). CDR3 size: 14 residues. CDR3 sequence (DNA): TGTGCCAGCAGGGCAACAGGAAGCCAAGAGACCCAGTACTTC. This sequence encodes CASRATGSQETQYF.

Ten or more counts support this clonotype. The CDR3 bases are TGCAGTGCTAGAGAGGGCCCGGGACAGGGCACCGGGGAGCTGTTTTTT. Its protein product is CSAREGPGQGTGELFF. This chain links TRBV20-1 with TRBJ2-2, with 9 bases matching TRBD1. V was pared by 0 bases and J by 4 bases, with 6 bases of the junction left unmatched. Germline CDR1 DFQATT, CDR2 SNEGSKA (reference sequence). The CDR3 length is 16 residues.

V and J are TRBV7-9 and TRBJ2-7; D unresolved. Trimming stripped 0 bases from V and 5 bases from J, with 14 bases between. This CDR3 contains 15 residues. Germline assignment: CDR1 SEHNR and CDR2 FQNEAQ (reference sequence). The CDR3 is CASSLAASPEDEQYF. CDR3 nucleotide sequence: TGTGCCAGCAGCTTAGCGGCTTCGCCGGAAGACGAGCAGTACTTC.

The gene calls are TRBV3-1 and TRBJ2-7, with 7 bases lining up with TRBD1. V shed 0 bases and J 0 bases; nucleotides not matched to a gene: 5. CDR1 is LGHDT, CDR2 YNNKEL, per germline (reference sequence). The length of the CDR3 is 16 residues. Written as DNA, the CDR3 is TGTGCCAGCAGCCAAGAGACAGGGTCAAGCTCCTACGAGCAGTACTTC. Encoded protein: CASSQETGSSSYEQYF.

This clonotype appeared a few times. The genes are TRBV7-2 and TRBJ2-7; 7 bases map to TRBD1. Germline CDR1 SGHTA, CDR2 FQGNSA. The CDR3 totals 14 residues. The V and J ends lost 0 bases and 5 bases, in that order; junction bases with no gene match: 4. The CDR3 loop is CASSLATGYHEQYF. The DNA for the CDR3 is TGTGCCAGCAGCTTAGCGACAGGGTACCACGAGCAGTACTTC.

The table lists this clonotype with many counts. J is TRBJ1-2 and V is TRBV20-1, with 8 bases matching TRBD1. Trimming removed 5 bases from V and 7 bases from J; junction bases left unmatched: 3. Looked up from germline, CDR1 is DFQATT and CDR2 is SNEGSKA (reference sequence). The CDR3 consists of 11 residues. In nucleotides, the CDR3 is TGCAGTGCTGTCGGACAGGGTGGCTACACCTTC. It is translated as CSAVGQGGYTF.